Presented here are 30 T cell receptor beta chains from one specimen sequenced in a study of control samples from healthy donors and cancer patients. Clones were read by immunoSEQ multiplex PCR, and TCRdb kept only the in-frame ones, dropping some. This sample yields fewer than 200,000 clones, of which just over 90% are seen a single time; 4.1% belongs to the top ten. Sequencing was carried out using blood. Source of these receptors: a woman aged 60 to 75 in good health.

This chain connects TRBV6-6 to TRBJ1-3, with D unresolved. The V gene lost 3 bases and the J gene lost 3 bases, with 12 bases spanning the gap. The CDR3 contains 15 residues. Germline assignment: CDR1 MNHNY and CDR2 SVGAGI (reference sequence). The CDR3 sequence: CASSYGVNLGNTIYF. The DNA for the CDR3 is TGTGCCAGCAGTTATGGGGTAAACCTTGGAAACACCATATATTTT.

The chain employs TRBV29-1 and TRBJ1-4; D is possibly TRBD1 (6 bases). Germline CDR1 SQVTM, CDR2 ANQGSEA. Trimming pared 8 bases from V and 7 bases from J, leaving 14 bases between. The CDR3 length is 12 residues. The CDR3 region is CSTRGGGEKLFF. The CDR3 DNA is TGCAGCACAAGAGGGGGTGGTGAAAAACTGTTTTTT.

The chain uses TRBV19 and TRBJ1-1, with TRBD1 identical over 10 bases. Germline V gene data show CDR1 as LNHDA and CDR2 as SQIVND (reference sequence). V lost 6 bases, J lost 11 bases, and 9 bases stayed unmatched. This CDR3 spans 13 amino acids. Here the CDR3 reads CASRGQGTGYAFF. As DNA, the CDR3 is TGTGCCAGTAGGGGACAGGGGACGGGGTATGCTTTCTTT.

The DNA of the CDR3 is TGTGCCAGCAGCCCCGGGACAGGGAGTTTTGTCTATGGCTACACCTTC. This sequence encodes CASSPGTGSFVYGYTF. The V call is TRBV7-8, the J call TRBJ1-2, with TRBD1 matching 9 bases. CDR3 size: 16 residues. Trimming removed 5 bases from V and 4 bases from J; junction bases left unmatched: 11. CDR1 is SGHVS, CDR2 FQNEAQ, per germline.

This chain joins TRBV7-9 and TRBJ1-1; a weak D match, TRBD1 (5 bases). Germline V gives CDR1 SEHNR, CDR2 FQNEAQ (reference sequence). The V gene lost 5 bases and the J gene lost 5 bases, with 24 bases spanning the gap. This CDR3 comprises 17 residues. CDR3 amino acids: CASSPSSHLDRATEAFF. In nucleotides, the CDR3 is TGTGCCAGCAGCCCCTCTTCCCACTTAGACAGAGCGACTGAAGCTTTCTTT.

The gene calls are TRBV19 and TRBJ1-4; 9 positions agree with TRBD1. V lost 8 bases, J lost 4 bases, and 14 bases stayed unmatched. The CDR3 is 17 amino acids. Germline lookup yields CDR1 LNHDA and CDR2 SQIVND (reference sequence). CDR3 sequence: CASARPDTGGDNEKLFF. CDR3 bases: TGTGCCAGTGCCCGACCCGATACAGGGGGCGATAATGAAAAACTGTTTTTT.

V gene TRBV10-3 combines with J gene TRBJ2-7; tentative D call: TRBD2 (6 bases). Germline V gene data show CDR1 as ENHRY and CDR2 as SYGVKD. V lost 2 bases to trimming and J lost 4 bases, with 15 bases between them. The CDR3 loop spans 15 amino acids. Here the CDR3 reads CAISEPAGKVYEQYF. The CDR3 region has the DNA TGTGCCATCAGTGAGCCGGCGGGGAAAGTTTACGAGCAGTACTTC.

The CDR3, as DNA: TGTGCCATCAGTGAGTATTCTTCCGGACAGGGGGTCTCCGAGCAGTACTTC. Residues: CAISEYSSGQGVSEQYF. V is TRBV10-3 and J is TRBJ2-7; 10 nucleotides line up with TRBD1. CDR3 length: 17 residues. Trimming took 1 base from V and 6 from J; bases not matched to a gene: 12. Germline-derived CDR1 and CDR2 are ENHRY and SYGVKD.

The CDR3 spells CASSVVGGGYTF. CDR3 bases: TGTGCCAGCAGCGTAGTGGGGGGTGGCTACACCTTC. The chain recombines TRBV9 with TRBJ1-2, with D perhaps TRBD1 (5 bases). The CDR3 runs to 12 residues. V was pared by 0 bases and J by 7 bases, with 7 bases between. Germline V gene data show CDR1 as SGDLS and CDR2 as YYNGEE.

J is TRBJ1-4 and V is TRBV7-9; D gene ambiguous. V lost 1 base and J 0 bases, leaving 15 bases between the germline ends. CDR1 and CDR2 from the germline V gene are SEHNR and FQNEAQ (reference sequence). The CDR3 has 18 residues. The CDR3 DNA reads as TGTGCCAGCAGCTTAGAACATCGACCAGATGCAACTAATGAAAAACTGTTTTTT. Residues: CASSLEHRPDATNEKLFF.

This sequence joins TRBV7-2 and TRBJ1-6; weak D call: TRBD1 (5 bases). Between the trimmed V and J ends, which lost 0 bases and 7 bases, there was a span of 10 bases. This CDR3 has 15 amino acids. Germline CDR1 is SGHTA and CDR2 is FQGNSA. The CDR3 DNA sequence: TGTGCCAGCAGCTTAGCGTACAGGCAGAATTCACCCCTCCACTTT. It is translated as CASSLAYRQNSPLHF.

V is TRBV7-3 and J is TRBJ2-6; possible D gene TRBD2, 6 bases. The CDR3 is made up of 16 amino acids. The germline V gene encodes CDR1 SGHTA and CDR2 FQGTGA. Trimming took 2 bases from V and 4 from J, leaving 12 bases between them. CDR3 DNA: TGTGCCAGCAGCTTACCCTCGGGGGTAGGGGCCAACGTCCTGACTTTC. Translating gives CASSLPSGVGANVLTF.

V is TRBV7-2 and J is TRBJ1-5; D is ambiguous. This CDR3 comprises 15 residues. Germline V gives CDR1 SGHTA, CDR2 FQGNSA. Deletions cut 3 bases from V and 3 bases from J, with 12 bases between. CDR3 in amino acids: CASSLWSGNNQPQHF. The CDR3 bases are TGTGCCAGCAGCTTGTGGTCTGGAAACAATCAGCCCCAGCATTTT.

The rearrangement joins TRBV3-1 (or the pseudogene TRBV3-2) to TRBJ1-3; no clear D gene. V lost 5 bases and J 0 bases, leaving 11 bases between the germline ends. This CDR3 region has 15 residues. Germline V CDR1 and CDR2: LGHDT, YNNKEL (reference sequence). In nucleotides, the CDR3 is TGTGCCAGCAGCACGACGGATAACTCTGGAAACACCATATATTTT. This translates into CASSTTDNSGNTIYF.

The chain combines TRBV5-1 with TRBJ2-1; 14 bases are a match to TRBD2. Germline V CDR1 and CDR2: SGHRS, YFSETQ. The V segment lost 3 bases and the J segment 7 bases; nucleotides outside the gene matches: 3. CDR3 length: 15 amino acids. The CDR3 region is CASSSTSGGVNEQFF. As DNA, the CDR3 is TGCGCCAGCAGCTCGACTAGCGGGGGGGTTAATGAGCAGTTCTTC.

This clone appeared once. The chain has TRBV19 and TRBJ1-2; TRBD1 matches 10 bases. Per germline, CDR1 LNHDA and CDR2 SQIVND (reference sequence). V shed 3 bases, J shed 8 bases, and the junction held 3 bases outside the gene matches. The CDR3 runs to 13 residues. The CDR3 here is CASSIDRGQGYTF. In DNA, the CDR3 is TGTGCCAGTAGTATCGACAGGGGGCAAGGCTACACCTTC.

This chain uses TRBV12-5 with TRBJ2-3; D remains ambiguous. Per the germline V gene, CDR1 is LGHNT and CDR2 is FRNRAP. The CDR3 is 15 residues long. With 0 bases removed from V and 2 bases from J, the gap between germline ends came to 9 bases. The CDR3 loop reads CASGLVPGDTDTQYF. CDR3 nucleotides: TGTGCTAGTGGTTTGGTACCTGGGGACACAGATACGCAGTATTTT. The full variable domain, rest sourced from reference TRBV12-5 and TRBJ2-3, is DARVTQTPRHKVTEMGQEVTMRCQPILGHNTVFWYRQTMMQGLELLAYFRNRAPLDDSGMPKDRFSAEMPDATLATLKIQPSEPRDSAVYFCASGLVPGDTDTQYFGPGTRLTVL.

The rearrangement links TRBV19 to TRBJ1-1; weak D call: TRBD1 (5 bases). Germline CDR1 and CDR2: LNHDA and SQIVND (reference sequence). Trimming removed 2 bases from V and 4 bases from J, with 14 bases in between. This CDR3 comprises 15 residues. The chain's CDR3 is CASSIRVGAITEAFF. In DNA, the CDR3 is TGTGCCAGTAGTATAAGAGTTGGGGCTATCACTGAAGCTTTCTTT.

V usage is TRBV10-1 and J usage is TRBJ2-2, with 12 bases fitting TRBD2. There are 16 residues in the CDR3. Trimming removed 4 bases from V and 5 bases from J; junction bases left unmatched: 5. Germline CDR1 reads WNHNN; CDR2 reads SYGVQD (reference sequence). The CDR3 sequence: CASSGPGLAGTGELFF. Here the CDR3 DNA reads TGCGCCAGCAGTGGACCGGGACTAGCGGGTACCGGGGAGCTGTTTTTT.

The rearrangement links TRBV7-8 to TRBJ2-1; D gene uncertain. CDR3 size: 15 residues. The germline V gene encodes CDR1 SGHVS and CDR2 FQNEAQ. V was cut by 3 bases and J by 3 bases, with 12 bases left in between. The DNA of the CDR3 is TGTGCCAGCAGCTTCCGAAGGGTCTACTACAATGAGCAGTTCTTC. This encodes CASSFRRVYYNEQFF.

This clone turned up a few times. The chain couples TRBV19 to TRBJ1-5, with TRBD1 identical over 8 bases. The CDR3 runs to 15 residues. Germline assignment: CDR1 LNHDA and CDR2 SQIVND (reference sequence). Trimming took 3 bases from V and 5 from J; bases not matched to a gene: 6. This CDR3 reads CASSIGQGVDQPQHF. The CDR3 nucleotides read TGTGCCAGTAGTATCGGACAGGGTGTCGATCAGCCCCAGCATTTT. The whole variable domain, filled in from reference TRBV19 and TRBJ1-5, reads DGGITQSPKYLFRKEGQNVTLSCEQNLNHDAMYWYRQDPGQGLRLIYYSQIVNDFQKGDIAEGYSVSREKKESFPLTVTSAQKNPTAFYLCASSIGQGVDQPQHFGDGTRLSIL.

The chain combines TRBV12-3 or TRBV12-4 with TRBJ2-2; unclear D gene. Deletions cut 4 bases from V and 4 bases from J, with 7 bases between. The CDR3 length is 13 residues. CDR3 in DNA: TGTGCCAGCAGTTCCCTGGGCACCGGGGAGCTGTTTTTT. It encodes CASSSLGTGELFF.

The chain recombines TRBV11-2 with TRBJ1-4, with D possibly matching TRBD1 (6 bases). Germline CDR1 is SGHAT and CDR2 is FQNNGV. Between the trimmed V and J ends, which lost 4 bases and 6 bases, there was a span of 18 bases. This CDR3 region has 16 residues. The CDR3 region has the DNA TGTGCCAGCAGCTCGACGGGGGCAGGGTGGCATGAAAAACTGTTTTTT. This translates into CASSSTGAGWHEKLFF.

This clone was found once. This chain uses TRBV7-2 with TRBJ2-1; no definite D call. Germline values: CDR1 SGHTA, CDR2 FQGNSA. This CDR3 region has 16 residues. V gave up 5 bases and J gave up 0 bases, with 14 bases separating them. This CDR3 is CASSANMWGSYNEQFF. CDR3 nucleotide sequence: TGTGCCAGCAGCGCCAATATGTGGGGCTCCTACAATGAGCAGTTCTTC.

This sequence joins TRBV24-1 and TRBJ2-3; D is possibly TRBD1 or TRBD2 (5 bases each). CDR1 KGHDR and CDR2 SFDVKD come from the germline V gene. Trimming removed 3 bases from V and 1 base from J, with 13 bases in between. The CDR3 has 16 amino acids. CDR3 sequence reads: CATSDPSRGGTDTQYF. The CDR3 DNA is TGTGCCACCAGTGATCCTTCGAGGGGAGGCACAGATACGCAGTATTTT.

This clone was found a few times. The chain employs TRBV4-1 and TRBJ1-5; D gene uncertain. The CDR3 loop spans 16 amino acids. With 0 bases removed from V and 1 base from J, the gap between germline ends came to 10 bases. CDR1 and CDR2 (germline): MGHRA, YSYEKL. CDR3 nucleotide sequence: TGCGCCAGCAGCCAAGATGTGGGTTTCAGCAATCAGCCCCAGCATTTT. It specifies CASSQDVGFSNQPQHF.

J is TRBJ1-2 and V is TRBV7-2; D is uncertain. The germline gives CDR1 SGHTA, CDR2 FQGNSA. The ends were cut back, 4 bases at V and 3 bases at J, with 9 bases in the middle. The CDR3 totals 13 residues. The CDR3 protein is CASSSRTHYGYTF. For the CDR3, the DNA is TGTGCCAGCAGCTCCCGTACTCACTATGGCTACACCTTC.

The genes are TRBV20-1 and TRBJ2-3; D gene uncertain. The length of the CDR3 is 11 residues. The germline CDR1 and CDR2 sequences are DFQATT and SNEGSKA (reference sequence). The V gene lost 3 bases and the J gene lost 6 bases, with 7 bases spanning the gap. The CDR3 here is CSASLEDTQYF. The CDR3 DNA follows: TGCAGTGCTAGTTTGGAGGATACGCAGTATTTT.

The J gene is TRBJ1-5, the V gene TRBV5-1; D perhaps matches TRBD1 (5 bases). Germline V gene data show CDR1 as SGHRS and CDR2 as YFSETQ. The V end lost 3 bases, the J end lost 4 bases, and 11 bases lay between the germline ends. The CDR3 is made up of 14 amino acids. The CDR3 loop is CASSSDGGNQPQHF. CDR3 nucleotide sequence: TGCGCCAGCAGCTCGGACGGGGGAAATCAGCCCCAGCATTTT.

CDR3 protein: CASSLQETQYF. The CDR3 DNA sequence: TGTGCCAGCAGCTTACAGGAGACCCAGTACTTC. This rearrangement joins TRBV7-9 to TRBJ2-5, with unresolved D. This CDR3 comprises 11 residues. CDR1 is SEHNR and CDR2 is FQNEAQ in the germline V gene (reference sequence). The germline V and J ends were trimmed by 2 bases and 5 bases, with 3 bases remaining between them.